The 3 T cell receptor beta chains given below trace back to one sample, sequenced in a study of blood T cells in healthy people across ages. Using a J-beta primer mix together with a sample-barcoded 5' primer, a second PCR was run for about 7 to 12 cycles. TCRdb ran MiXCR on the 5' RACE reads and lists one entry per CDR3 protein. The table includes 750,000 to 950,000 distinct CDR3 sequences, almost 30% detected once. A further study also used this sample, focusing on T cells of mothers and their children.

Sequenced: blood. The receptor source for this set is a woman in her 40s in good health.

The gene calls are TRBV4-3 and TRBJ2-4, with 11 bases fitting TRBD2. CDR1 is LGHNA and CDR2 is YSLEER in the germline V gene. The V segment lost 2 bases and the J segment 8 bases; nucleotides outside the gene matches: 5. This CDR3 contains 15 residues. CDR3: CASSQSTSGIYIQYF. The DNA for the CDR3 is TGCGCCAGCAGCCAATCGACTAGCGGGATTTACATTCAGTACTTC.

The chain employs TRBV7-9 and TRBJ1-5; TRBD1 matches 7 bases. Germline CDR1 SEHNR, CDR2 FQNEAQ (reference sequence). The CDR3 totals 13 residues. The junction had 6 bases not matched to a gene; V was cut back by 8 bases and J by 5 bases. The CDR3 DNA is TGTGCCAGCCGTCTTGACAGGGATCAGCCCCAGCATTTT. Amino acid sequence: CASRLDRDQPQHF.

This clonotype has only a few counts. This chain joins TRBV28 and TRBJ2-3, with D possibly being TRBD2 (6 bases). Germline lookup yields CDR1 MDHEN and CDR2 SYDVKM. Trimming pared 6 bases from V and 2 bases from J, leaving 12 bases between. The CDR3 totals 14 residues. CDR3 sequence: CASRYRDSTDTQYF. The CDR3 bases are TGTGCCAGCAGGTATCGGGACTCCACAGATACGCAGTATTTT.